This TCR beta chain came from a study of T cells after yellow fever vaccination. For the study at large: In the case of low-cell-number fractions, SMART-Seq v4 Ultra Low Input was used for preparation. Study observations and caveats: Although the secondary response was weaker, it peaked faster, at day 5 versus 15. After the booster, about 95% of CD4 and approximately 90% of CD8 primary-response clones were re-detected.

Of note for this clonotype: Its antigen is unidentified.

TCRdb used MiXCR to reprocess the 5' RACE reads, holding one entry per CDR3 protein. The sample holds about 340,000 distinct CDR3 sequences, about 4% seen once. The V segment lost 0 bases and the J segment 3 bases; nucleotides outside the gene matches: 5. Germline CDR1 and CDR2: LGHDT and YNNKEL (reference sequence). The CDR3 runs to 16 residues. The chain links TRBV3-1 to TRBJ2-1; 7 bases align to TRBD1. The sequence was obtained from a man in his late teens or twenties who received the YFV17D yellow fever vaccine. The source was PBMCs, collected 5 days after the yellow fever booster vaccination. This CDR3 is CASSQEETGFYNEQFF. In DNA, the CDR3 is TGTGCCAGCAGCCAAGAGGAGACAGGGTTCTACAATGAGCAGTTCTTC.